Listed below are T cell receptor beta chains from one sample, sequenced in a study of T cells in localized non-small cell lung cancer. The data were produced by immunoSEQ multiplex PCR, yet TCRdb's version contains in-frame clones alone and is incomplete. The table lists about 41,000 clones, 88% of them singletons. The sequencing used peripheral blood, collected before any cancer treatment. The origin of the receptors is a female donor at least 60 years old with stage I squamous cell lung carcinoma. The conserved cysteine and the conserved F or W are not part of the CDR3 here. Not all rows give a size; the values are once, few, many and, for expanded clones, a class.

clone size,V gene,CDR3 protein
.,TRBV7-2,ASSSSRQGGTDTQY
.,TRBV19,ASHGQGNEQY
.,TRBV30,AWSRGAGNTIY
few,TRBV9,ASSGQGAYEQY
.,TRBV2,ASSVGQGVNQPQH
.,TRBV18,ASSPVTAGVYGYT
.,TRBV4-1,ASSQGASADLYNEQF
.,TRBV27,ASSSLRTPQAGANVLT
.,TRBV2,AGGQGGSGANVLT
.,TRBV27,ASRDGSSYNEQF
.,TRBV4-2,ASSHAQGVAGYT
.,TRBV10-3,AISEFQSLKGYT
.,TRBV6-1,ASSEYSTYEQY
.,TRBV28,ASSRGALEQY
.,TRBV4-3,ASSLDKGTTSTGELF
.,TRBV5-1,ASSLGTPGNQPQH
.,TRBV18,ASSPVLAGTSSYNEQF
.,TRBV5-1,ASSYRQGSSSSYEQY
large,TRBV2,ASKWDRGANTEAF
once,TRBV7-8,ASSADRVYNEQF
.,TRBV5-1,ASSSPSSGSTGTGELF
.,TRBV12-2,ASHLEGPLAGRDLDTGELF
once,TRBV7-2,ASSSVGGTGLGYT
.,TRBV30,AWRRAGGTYEQY
.,TRBV2,ASKFIGMDEKLF
.,TRBV5-1,ASSLEASGLYANTGELF
.,TRBV6-5,ASMTEDTEAF
.,TRBV5-1,ASSNRDPKRPNTEAF
once,TRBV5-4,ASSSGLRVGEQY
.,TRBV6-6,ASSLIGDTEAF
.,TRBV15,ATSRAEAYRDRVLNQPQH
.,TRBV30,AWSGYFSGNTIY
.,TRBV2,ASTRERTSETQY
once,TRBV7-3,ASSLGGVSSYNEQF
.,TRBV9,ASSVEGTRNYGYT
.,TRBV2,ASSPELAGVGEQF
.,TRBV7-3,ASSLGSGPGETQY
.,TRBV6-1,ASSAPQRRTYNEQF
.,TRBV5-8,ASSPRPGQGRQPQH
.,TRBV7-2,ASSSRTGGLFEQY
.,TRBV9,ASSRGQDLYEQY